This T cell receptor beta chain comes out of a study of T cells after yellow fever vaccination. Overall study findings and caveats: Overlap between CD4 and CD8 compartments was detected for a small share of clonotypes. Almost all vaccine-responding clonotypes went undetected in sorted memory subsets on day 0. Clones from primary vaccination mostly reappeared after the booster (around 97% CD4, under 90% CD8).

5'RACE template switching added a universal primer site and UMIs to TCR cDNA. From the 5' RACE reads, TCRdb called clonotypes with MiXCR, one entry per CDR3 protein. The data contain around 29,000 distinct CDR3 sequences, roughly 6% of them singletons. This clonotype has ten or more counts. Per the germline V gene, CDR1 is DFQATT and CDR2 is SNEGSKA (reference sequence). The CDR3 covers 10 residues. V was pared by 3 bases and J by 4 bases, with 4 bases between. This chain joins TRBV20-1 and TRBJ2-7; no firm D call. This sequence was found in a man aged 30-40 years who received the YFV17D yellow fever vaccine. This specimen was PBMCs, either bulk or a sorted T-cell subset (CD4+, CD8+, memory, or dextramer-sorted; not recorded which), taken on the day of the yellow fever booster vaccination. The CDR3 sequence is CSASRYEQYF. In DNA form, the CDR3 reads TGCAGTGCTAGTCGGTACGAGCAGTACTTC.